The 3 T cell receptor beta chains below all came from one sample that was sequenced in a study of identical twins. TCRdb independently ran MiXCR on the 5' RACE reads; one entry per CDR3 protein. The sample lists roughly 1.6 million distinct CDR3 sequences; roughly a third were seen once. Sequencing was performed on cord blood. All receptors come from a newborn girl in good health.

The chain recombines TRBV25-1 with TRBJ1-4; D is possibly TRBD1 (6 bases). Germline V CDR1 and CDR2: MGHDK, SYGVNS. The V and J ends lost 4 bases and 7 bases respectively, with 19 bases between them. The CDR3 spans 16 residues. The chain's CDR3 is CASSGPKGGRGEKLFF. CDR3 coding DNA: TGTGCCAGCAGTGGCCCCAAGGGGGGTCGGGGTGAAAAACTGTTTTTT. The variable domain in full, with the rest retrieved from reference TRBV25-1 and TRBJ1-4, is EADIYQTPRYLVIGTGKKITLECSQTMGHDKMYWYQQDPGMELHLIHYSYGVNSTEKGDLSSESTVSRIRTEHFPLTLESARPSHTSQYLCASSGPKGGRGEKLFFGSGTQLSVL.

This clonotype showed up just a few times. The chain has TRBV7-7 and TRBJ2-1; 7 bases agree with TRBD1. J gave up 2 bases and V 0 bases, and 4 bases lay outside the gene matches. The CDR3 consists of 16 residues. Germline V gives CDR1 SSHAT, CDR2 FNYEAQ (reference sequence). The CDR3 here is CASSLADRVPYNEQFF. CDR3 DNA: TGTGCCAGCAGCTTAGCCGACAGGGTGCCCTACAATGAGCAGTTCTTC. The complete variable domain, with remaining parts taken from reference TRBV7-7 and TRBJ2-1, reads GAGVSQSPRYKVTKRGQDVTLRCDPISSHATLYWYQQALGQGPEFLTYFNYEAQPDKSGLPSDRFSAERPEGSISTLTIQRTEQRDSAMYRCASSLADRVPYNEQFFGPGTRLTVL.

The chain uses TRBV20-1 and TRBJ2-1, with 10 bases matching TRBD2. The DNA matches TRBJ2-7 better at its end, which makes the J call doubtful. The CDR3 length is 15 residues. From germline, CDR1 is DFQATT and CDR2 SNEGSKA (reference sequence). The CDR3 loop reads CSARPAGGSYNEQYF. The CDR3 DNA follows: TGCAGTGCTAGGCCAGCGGGGGGGTCCTACAATGAGCAGTACTTC.